This T cell receptor (beta chain) was profiled in a study of tumor and adjacent non-tumor tissue in lung cancer. Study overall: Histology: about a dozen adenocarcinoma, a couple of squamous cell carcinoma, 1 small cell lung cancer.

The template was RNA from unsorted bulk tissue. Chemotherapy-naive patients with new lung cancer underwent thoracic surgery in China, August–November 2014. The library came from three nested PCR rounds adapted from ARM-PCR protocols. TCRdb reanalysed the multiplex PCR reads using MiXCR and keeps one entry per CDR3 protein. The data show some 71,000 distinct CDR3 sequences, 55% to 80% seen once. The V end lost 4 bases, the J end lost 10 bases, and 20 bases lay between the germline ends. The CDR3 length is 14 residues. CDR1 SGHAT and CDR2 FQNNGV come from the germline V gene. Sequencing was carried out using lung tumor tissue. The J gene is TRBJ2-7, the V gene TRBV11-2; possible D gene TRBD2, 6 bases. This clonotype was sampled from a woman in her thirties or forties with non-small cell lung cancer. CDR3 sequence: CASSSAGLATVQYF. The DNA for the CDR3 is TGTGCCAGCAGCTCCGCGGGACTTGCGACGGTACAGTACTTC.